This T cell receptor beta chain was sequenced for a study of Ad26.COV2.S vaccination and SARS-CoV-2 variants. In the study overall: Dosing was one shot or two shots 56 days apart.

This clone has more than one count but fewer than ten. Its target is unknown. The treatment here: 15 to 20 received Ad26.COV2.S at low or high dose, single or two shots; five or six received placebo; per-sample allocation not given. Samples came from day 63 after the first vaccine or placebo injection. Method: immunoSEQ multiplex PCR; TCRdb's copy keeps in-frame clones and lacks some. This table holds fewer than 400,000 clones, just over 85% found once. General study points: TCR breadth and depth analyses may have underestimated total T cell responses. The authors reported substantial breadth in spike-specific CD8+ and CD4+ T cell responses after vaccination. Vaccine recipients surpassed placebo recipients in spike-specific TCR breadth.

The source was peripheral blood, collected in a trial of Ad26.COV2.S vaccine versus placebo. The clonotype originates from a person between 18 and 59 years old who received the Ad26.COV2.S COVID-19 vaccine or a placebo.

The CDR3 DNA reads TGTGCCAGCAGCCCCGACGGTAACTATGGCTACACCTTC. Translation gives CASSPDGNYGYTF. V gene TRBV7-6 combines with J gene TRBJ1-2; D ambiguous. The CDR3 has 13 amino acids. V was pared by 5 bases and J by 1 base, with 8 bases between. The germline V gene encodes CDR1 SGHVS and CDR2 FNYEAQ.